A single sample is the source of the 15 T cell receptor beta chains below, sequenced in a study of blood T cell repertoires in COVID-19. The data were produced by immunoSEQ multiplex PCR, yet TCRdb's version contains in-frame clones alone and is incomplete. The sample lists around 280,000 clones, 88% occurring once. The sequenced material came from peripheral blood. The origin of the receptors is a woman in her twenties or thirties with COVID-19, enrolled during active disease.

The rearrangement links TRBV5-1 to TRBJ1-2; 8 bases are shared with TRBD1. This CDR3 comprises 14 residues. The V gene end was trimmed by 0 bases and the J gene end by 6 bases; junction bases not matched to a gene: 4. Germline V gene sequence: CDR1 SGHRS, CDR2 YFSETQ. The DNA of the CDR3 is TGCGCCAGCAGCTTGGTAGGACAGGGAGATGGCTACACCTTC. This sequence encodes CASSLVGQGDGYTF.

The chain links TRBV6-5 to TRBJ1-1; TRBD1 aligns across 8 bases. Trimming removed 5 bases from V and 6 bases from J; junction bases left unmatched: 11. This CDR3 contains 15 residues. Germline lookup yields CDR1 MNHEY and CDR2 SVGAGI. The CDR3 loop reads CASSTGGIFKAEAFF. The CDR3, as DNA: TGTGCCAGCAGTACAGGGGGAATCTTCAAGGCTGAAGCTTTCTTT.

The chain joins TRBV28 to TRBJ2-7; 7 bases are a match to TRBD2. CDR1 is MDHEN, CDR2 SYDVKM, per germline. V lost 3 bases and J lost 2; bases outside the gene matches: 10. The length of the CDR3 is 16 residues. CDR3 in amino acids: CASSLETGTNTYEQYF. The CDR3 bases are TGTGCCAGCAGTTTGGAGACCGGGACTAACACCTACGAGCAGTACTTC.

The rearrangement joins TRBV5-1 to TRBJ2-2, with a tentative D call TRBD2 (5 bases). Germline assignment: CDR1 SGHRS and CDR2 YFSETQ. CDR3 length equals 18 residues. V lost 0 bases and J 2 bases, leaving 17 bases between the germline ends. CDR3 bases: TGCGCCAGCAGCTTGGTGGGGAGAAAGAGCGCTAACACCGGGGAGCTGTTTTTT. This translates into CASSLVGRKSANTGELFF.

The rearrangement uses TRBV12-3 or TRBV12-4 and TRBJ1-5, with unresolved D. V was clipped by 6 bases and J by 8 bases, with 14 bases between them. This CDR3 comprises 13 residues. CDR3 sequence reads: CASRSGTTEPQHF. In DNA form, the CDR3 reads TGTGCCAGCAGGTCAGGCACCACGGAGCCCCAGCATTTT.

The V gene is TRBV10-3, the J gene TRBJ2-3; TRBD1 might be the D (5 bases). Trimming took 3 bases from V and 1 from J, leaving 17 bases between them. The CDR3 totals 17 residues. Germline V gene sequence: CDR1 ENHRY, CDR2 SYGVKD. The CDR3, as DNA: TGTGCCATCAGTGACCGTAAAAGACAGCGAGGCACAGATACGCAGTATTTT. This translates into CAISDRKRQRGTDTQYF.

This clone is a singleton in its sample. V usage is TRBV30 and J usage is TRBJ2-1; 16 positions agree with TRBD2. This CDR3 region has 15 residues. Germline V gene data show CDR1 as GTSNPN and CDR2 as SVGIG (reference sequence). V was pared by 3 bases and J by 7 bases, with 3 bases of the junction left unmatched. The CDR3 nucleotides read TGTGCCTGGAGAATGGGACTAGCGGGAGGGAATGAGCAGTTCTTC. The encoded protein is CAWRMGLAGGNEQFF.

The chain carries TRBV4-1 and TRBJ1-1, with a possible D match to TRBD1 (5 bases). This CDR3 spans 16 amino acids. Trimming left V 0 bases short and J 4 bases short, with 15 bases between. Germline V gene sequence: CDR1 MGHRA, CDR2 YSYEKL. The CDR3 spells CASSQEAGPLGTEAFF. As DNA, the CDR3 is TGCGCCAGCAGCCAAGAGGCGGGGCCCCTGGGCACTGAAGCTTTCTTT.

The CDR3 DNA follows: TGTGCCAGCAGTACACAAGGGGGGGCGCCTGAAGCTTTCTTT. It codes for CASSTQGGAPEAFF. The V call is TRBV2, the J call TRBJ1-1; tentative D call: TRBD1 (6 bases). V shed 5 bases and J shed 6 bases, with 16 bases lying between them. The CDR3 contains 14 residues. From germline, CDR1 is SNHLY and CDR2 FYNNEI.

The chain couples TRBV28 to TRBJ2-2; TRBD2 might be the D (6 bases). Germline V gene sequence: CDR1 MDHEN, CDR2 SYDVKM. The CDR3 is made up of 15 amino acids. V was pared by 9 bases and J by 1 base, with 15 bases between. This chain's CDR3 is CASGRRLGNTGELFF. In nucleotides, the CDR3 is TGTGCCAGTGGGAGGAGACTGGGGAACACCGGGGAGCTGTTTTTT. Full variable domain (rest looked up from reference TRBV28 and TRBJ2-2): DVKVTQSSRYLVKRTGEKVFLECVQDMDHENMFWYRQDPGLGLRLIYFSYDVKMKEKGDIPEGYSVSREKKERFSLILESASTNQTSMYLCASGRRLGNTGELFFGEGSRLTVL.

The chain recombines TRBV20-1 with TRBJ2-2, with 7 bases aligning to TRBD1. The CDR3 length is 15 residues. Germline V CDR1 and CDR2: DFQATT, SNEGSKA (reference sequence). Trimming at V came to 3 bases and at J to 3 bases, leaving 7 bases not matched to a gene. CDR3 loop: CSASFGTEDTGELFF. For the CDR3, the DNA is TGCAGTGCTAGTTTCGGGACAGAAGACACCGGGGAGCTGTTTTTT.

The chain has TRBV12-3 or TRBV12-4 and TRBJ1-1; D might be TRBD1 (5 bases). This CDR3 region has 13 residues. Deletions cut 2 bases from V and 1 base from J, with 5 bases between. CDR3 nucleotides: TGTGCCAGCAGTTTAACAGGGAACACTGAAGCTTTCTTT. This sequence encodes CASSLTGNTEAFF.

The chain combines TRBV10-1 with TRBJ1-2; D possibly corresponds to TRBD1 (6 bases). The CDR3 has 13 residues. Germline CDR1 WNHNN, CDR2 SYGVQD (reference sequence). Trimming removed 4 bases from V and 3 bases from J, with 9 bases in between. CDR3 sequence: CASSAGAHYGYTF. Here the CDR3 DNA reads TGCGCCAGCAGTGCAGGGGCCCACTATGGCTACACCTTC.

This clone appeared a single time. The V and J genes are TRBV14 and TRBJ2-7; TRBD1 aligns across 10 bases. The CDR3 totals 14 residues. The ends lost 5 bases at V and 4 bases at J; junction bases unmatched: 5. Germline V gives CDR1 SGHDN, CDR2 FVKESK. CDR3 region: CASSSRDRGYEQYF. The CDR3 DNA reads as TGTGCCAGCAGCTCCCGGGACAGGGGATACGAGCAGTACTTC.

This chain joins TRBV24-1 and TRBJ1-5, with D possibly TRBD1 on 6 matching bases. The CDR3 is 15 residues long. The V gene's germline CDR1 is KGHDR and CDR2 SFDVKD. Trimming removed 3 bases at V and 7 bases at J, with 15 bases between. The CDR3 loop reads CATSDPRGADQPQHF. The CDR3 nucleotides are TGTGCCACCAGTGATCCCAGGGGCGCGGACCAGCCCCAGCATTTT.